This T cell receptor (beta chain) derives from a study of shared clonotypes between healthy human individuals. For this clone: Its antigen remains unidentified.

Study conclusions and caveats: Large sequencing depth failed to make sorted-subset sequencing complete, rarefaction showed.

Trimming left V 2 bases short and J 5 bases short, with 15 bases between. This CDR3 is 15 amino acids long. The germline V gene encodes CDR1 MNHNY and CDR2 SVGAGI (reference sequence). For each subset, genomic DNA was distributed in equal portions over several immunoSEQ plates. The assay was immunoSEQ multiplex PCR, and TCRdb's table has in-frame clones only and misses some. The table shows some 100,000 clones, with roughly two thirds occurring only once. The J gene is TRBJ1-2, the V gene TRBV6-6; TRBD1 might be the D (5 bases). The sequence was obtained from a woman aged 25-40 years in good health. Sequencing was done on a sample of memory CD8+ T cells sorted from blood. Indicated subset: CD45RO+ cells pooled with CCR7-negative TemRA cells. CDR3 loop: CASSYGGTGSYGYTF. The CDR3 coding sequence is TGTGCCAGCAGTTACGGGGGGACGGGGAGTTATGGCTACACCTTC.